This is a list of T cell receptor beta chains from one sample in a study of graft-versus-host responses after intestinal transplantation. For these TCRs, the target antigens are not known. The repertoire was sequenced with immunoSEQ multiplex PCR; TCRdb's copy has only in-frame clones and lacks some. The sample contains over 80,000 clones, roughly 91% of which appear only once. Material: unstimulated CD4+ T cells sorted from spleen or lymph node cells, obtained before transplant. Every receptor here comes from a human donor who was the organ donor for an intestinal transplant. The CDR3 runs from the conserved cysteine through the conserved F or W. The size of a clone is reported for some rows only, either as once, few or many, or as a class for expanded clones.

abundance	v_gene	j_gene	CDR3aa
-	TRBV18	TRBJ2-7	CASSPSRGGYYEQYF
-	TRBV28	TRBJ1-4	CASSFTGANEKLFF
-	TRBV7-6	TRBJ1-1	CASSLRGTEAFF
-	TRBV10-3	TRBJ2-6	CAISEPGHSGANVLTF
-	TRBV4-1	TRBJ2-3	CASSLTSGGAVTQYF
-	TRBV4-2	TRBJ2-1	CASSQGSRGGPENEQFF
once	TRBV27	TRBJ2-5	CASSFTSGRSQETQYF
-	TRBV5-1	TRBJ2-7	CASSSSATTPYEQYF
-	TRBV12-2	TRBJ1-5	CASRPGGPLDVQPQHF
-	TRBV7-9	TRBJ2-1	CASSRGQYNEQFF
-	TRBV18	TRBJ1-5	CASSDNSNQPQHF
-	TRBV27	TRBJ2-7	CASRTGGSFGEQYF
-	TRBV30	TRBJ2-7	CAWSAQRGVSYEQYF
-	TRBV5-1	TRBJ1-2	CASSPAAALYGYTF
-	TRBV5-4	TRBJ2-1	CASSWGGGPKYNEQFF
-	TRBV11-2	TRBJ2-7	CASSLLAGGTYEQYF
-	TRBV6-1	TRBJ1-2	CATQRRGANYGYTF
-	TRBV28	TRBJ2-7	CASSPLRRASYEQYF
-	TRBV27	TRBJ2-7	CASSASRREQYF